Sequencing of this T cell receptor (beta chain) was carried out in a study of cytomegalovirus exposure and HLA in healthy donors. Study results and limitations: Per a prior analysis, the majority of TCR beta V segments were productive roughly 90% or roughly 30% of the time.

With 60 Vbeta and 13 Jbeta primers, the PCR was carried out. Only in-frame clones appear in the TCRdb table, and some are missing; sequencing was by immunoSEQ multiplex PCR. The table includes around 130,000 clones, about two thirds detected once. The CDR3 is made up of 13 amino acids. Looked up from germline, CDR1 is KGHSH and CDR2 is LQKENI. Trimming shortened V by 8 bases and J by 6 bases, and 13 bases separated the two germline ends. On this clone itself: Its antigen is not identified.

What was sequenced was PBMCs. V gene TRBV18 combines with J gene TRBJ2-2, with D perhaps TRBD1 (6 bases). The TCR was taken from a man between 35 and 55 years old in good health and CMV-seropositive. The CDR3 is CASKKQGAGELFF. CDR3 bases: TGTGCCAGCAAGAAACAGGGCGCCGGGGAGCTGTTTTTT.